This section outlines one T cell receptor (beta chain) sequence together with its context. The method was immunoSEQ multiplex PCR; TCRdb's version includes in-frame clones alone and lacks a portion of them. Among 60,000 to 75,000 clones listed, around 90% were seen once. The sample belongs to a study of OX40 agonist ivuxolimab in advanced cancers. The sequence derives from an adult with an advanced solid tumor such as melanoma, head and neck, liver or kidney cancer. The sequences come from CD4+ or CD8+ T cells sorted from blood, collected in a trial of the OX40 agonist ivuxolimab.

As DNA, the CDR3 is TGTGCCAGCAGCCCACAGGGGAAGAATTCACCCCTCCACTTT. Translation: CASSPQGKNSPLHF. The chain carries TRBV6-5 and TRBJ1-6; 7 bases are a match to TRBD1. V dropped 6 bases and J dropped 7; count of bases not matched to a gene: 6. Looked up from germline, CDR1 is MNHEY and CDR2 is SVGAGI. The CDR3 runs 14 residues.